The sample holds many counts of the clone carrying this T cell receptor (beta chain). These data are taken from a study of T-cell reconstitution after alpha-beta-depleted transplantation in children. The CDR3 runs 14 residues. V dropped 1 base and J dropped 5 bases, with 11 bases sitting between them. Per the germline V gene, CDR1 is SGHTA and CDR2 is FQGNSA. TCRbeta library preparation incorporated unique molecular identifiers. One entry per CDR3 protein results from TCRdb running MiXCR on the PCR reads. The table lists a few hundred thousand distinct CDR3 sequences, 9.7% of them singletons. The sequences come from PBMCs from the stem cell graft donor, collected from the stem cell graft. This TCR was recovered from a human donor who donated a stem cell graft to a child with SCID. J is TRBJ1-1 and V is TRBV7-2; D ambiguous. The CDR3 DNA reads TGTGCCAGCAGCTTAGTTTGGGGAGGGACTGAAGCTTTCTTT. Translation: CASSLVWGGTEAFF.